Below, 26 T cell receptor beta chains from the same sample are listed, as sequenced in a study of radiation and T cells in renal cell carcinoma. Sequenced by immunoSEQ multiplex PCR; TCRdb stores in-frame clones only, minus some. The table has about 130,000 clones, roughly 80% seen once; the top ten hold 2.5% to 3.5%. Specified time point: baseline pretreatment blood. Treatment specified: 15 Gy SBRT to primary tumor, nephrectomy 4 weeks later. The sequencing used blood, collected from a patient whose treatment included radiotherapy and nephrectomy. These receptors were collected from a woman in her sixties with renal cell carcinoma.

This clone was found a few times. This chain links TRBV6-1 with TRBJ1-1; 7 bases are shared with TRBD1. CDR3 length: 14 amino acids. CDR1 MNHNS and CDR2 SASEGT come from the germline V gene. J was trimmed by 0 bases and V by 7 bases; bases with no gene match: 5. The CDR3 sequence is CASTRDRMNTEAFF. The CDR3 DNA reads as TGTGCCAGCACCCGGGACAGAATGAACACTGAAGCTTTCTTT.

The chain joins TRBV2 to TRBJ1-4; D uncertain. Trimming removed 7 bases from V and 6 bases from J, with 12 bases in between. The germline V gene encodes CDR1 SNHLY and CDR2 FYNNEI. The CDR3 spans 13 residues. This CDR3 is CASTRRADEKLFF. The CDR3 DNA reads TGTGCCAGCACACGAAGGGCAGATGAAAAACTGTTTTTT.

This clone is a singleton in its sample. This chain joins TRBV27 and TRBJ2-1; 7 bases match TRBD1. V shed 8 bases, J shed 2 bases, and the junction held 3 bases outside the gene matches. From germline, CDR1 is MNHEY and CDR2 SMNVEV (reference sequence). The CDR3 contains 13 residues. CDR3 sequence reads: CASSDRAYNEQFF. The DNA of the CDR3 is TGTGCCAGCTCCGACAGGGCCTACAATGAGCAGTTCTTC.

V and J are TRBV6-6 and TRBJ2-7; maybe TRBD1 (5 bases). V was clipped by 4 bases and J by 6 bases, with 16 bases between them. Germline loops: CDR1 MNHNY, CDR2 SVGAGI (reference sequence). The length of the CDR3 is 14 residues. DNA for the CDR3: TGTGCCAGCAGTTTCCGGGTAGGGGTCTTCGAGCAGTACTTC. The encoded protein is CASSFRVGVFEQYF.

This clone was seen only a few times. The V gene is TRBV9, the J gene TRBJ1-6; D is undetermined. V was cut by 1 base and J by 0 bases, with 5 bases left in between. Germline-derived CDR1 and CDR2 are SGDLS and YYNGEE. The CDR3 is 15 residues long. The DNA for the CDR3 is TGTGCCAGCAGCGTAAAGAGCTCCTATAATTCACCCCTCCACTTT. This translates into CASSVKSSYNSPLHF.

This clone was seen a handful of times. The chain links TRBV13 to TRBJ1-3; tentative D call: TRBD1 (5 bases). The CDR3 sequence is 14 residues long. CDR1 is PRHDT, CDR2 FYEKMQ, per germline (reference sequence). Trimming took 3 bases from V and 2 from J, leaving 8 bases between them. CDR3 protein: CASSLDKTGNTIYF. The DNA for the CDR3 is TGTGCCAGCAGCTTGGACAAGACTGGAAACACCATATATTTT.

This clone came up once. The chain couples TRBV4-3 to TRBJ2-5; D is undetermined. V was cut by 0 bases and J by 5 bases, with 7 bases left in between. Germline CDR1 LGHNA, CDR2 YSLEER. The CDR3 sequence is 13 residues long. CDR3 sequence: CASSQERWETQYF. CDR3 bases: TGCGCCAGCAGCCAAGAAAGGTGGGAGACCCAGTACTTC.

V and J are TRBV6-6 and TRBJ1-2, with 8 bases that match TRBD1. J gave up 6 bases and V 4 bases, and 7 bases lay outside the gene matches. This CDR3 spans 14 amino acids. The germline V gene encodes CDR1 MNHNY and CDR2 SVGAGI (reference sequence). CDR3 region: CASSLAGTGNGYTF. The CDR3 DNA follows: TGTGCCAGCAGTTTGGCCGGGACAGGCAATGGCTACACCTTC.

This clone has only one observation. The chain has TRBV30 and TRBJ1-5; a weak D match, TRBD1 (5 bases). Germline V gives CDR1 GTSNPN, CDR2 SVGIG (reference sequence). V gave up 7 bases and J gave up 6 bases, with 16 bases separating them. There are 13 residues in the CDR3. The CDR3 region is CASSGSGGQPQHF. Written as DNA, the CDR3 is TGTGCCTCGAGCGGGTCCGGGGGTCAGCCCCAGCATTTT.

CDR3 DNA sequence: TGTGCCAGCATGGGTTCGCGGGACAGGGCCTACGAGCAGTACTTC. Residues: CASMGSRDRAYEQYF. The chain recombines TRBV6-1 with TRBJ2-7; 9 bases are shared with TRBD1. The CDR3 spans 15 residues. Trimming cost V 7 bases and J 2 bases; bases outside gene matches: 9. Germline V CDR1 and CDR2: MNHNS, SASEGT.

The chain joins TRBV27 to TRBJ2-1, with 11 bases matching TRBD2. CDR3 length: 16 residues. Losses at the gene ends were 5 bases for V and 4 bases for J; bases not matched to a gene: 7. Germline V lookup: CDR1 MNHEY, CDR2 SMNVEV (reference sequence). CDR3 in amino acids: CASSPILAGGYNEQFF. Here the CDR3 DNA reads TGTGCCAGCAGTCCGATCCTAGCGGGGGGTTACAATGAGCAGTTCTTC.

V gene TRBV6-5 combines with J gene TRBJ1-2, with D possibly matching TRBD1 (5 bases). Germline-derived CDR1 and CDR2 are MNHEY and SVGAGI. Trimming removed 5 bases from V and 4 bases from J, with 11 bases in between. This CDR3 region has 13 residues. The CDR3 region is CASSEQAIYGYTF. As DNA, the CDR3 is TGTGCCAGCAGTGAACAGGCAATCTATGGCTACACCTTC.

This rearrangement joins TRBV29-1 to TRBJ2-3; D not certain. The germline V gene has CDR1 SQVTM and CDR2 ANQGSEA. This CDR3 region has 12 residues. V lost 4 bases and J 4 bases, leaving 9 bases between the germline ends. CDR3 sequence reads: CSVVQSPDTQYF. For the CDR3, the DNA is TGCAGCGTTGTCCAAAGCCCAGATACGCAGTATTTT.

The chain couples TRBV9 to TRBJ2-1, with 8 nucleotides matching TRBD2. Germline assignment: CDR1 SGDLS and CDR2 YYNGEE. This CDR3 is built from 14 residues. V shed 5 bases, J shed 10 bases, and the junction held 11 bases outside the gene matches. In DNA, the CDR3 is TGTGCCAGCAGGACTAGCGCCCCCGTCGGAGAGCAGTTCTTC. Residues: CASRTSAPVGEQFF.

V and J are TRBV11-2 and TRBJ1-2; D remains ambiguous. Trimming left V 1 base short and J 1 base short, with 7 bases between. The germline CDR1 and CDR2 sequences are SGHAT and FQNNGV. The CDR3 has 14 amino acids. CDR3 loop: CASSLAPDNYGYTF. Here the CDR3 DNA reads TGTGCCAGCAGCTTAGCGCCGGATAACTATGGCTACACCTTC. The full variable domain, its missing parts supplied by reference TRBV11-2 and TRBJ1-2, is EAGVAQSPRYKIIEKRQSVAFWCNPISGHATLYWYQQILGQGPKLLIQFQNNGVVDDSQLPKDRFSAERLKGVDSTLKIQPAKLEDSAVYLCASSLAPDNYGYTFGSGTRLTVV.

This chain links TRBV7-9 with TRBJ1-6; 7 bases align to TRBD1. From germline, CDR1 is SEHNR and CDR2 FQNEAQ (reference sequence). There are 17 residues in the CDR3. J gave up 4 bases and V 5 bases, and 11 bases lay outside the gene matches. CDR3 sequence: CASSLRDSHLYNSPLHF. CDR3 nucleotides: TGTGCCAGCAGCCTCCGGGACAGCCACCTTTATAATTCACCCCTCCACTTT.

J is TRBJ1-2 and V is TRBV6-6; no firm D call. V was clipped by 5 bases and J by 8 bases, with 15 bases between them. CDR1 and CDR2 (germline): MNHNY, SVGAGI (reference sequence). This CDR3 contains 13 residues. In DNA, the CDR3 is TGTGCCAGCAGTACTTCTCCTACGGGGGGCTACACCTTC. This gives the protein CASSTSPTGGYTF.

The chain employs TRBV6-6 and TRBJ1-1; D remains ambiguous. CDR1 and CDR2 (germline): MNHNY, SVGAGI (reference sequence). CDR3 length: 12 residues. The V end was cut by 2 bases, the J end by 8 bases, with 9 bases between. The CDR3: CASSYTGGEAFF. CDR3 DNA: TGTGCCAGCAGTTACACCGGAGGGGAAGCTTTCTTT.

The chain combines TRBV9 with TRBJ2-7; TRBD1 agrees at 8 bases. Germline lookup yields CDR1 SGDLS and CDR2 YYNGEE. CDR3 length: 15 amino acids. V gave up 3 bases and J gave up 6 bases; unmatched junction bases: 11. CDR3 coding DNA: TGTGCCAGCAGCGCTCGGACGACAGGGGTCGGCGAGCAGTACTTC. Protein sequence: CASSARTTGVGEQYF. The variable domain in full, completed from reference TRBV9 and TRBJ2-7, reads DSGVTQTPKHLITATGQRVTLRCSPRSGDLSVYWYQQSLDQGLQFLIQYYNGEERAKGNILERFSAQQFPDLHSELNLSSLELGDSALYFCASSARTTGVGEQYFGPGTRLTVT.

As to this clone: Germline and junction disagree at one end, which may indicate a read error. The CDR3 region has the DNA TGTGCCAGCAGTGACTCGAGGGCAAATGGCTACACCTTC. It yields the protein CASSDSRANGYTF. The chain combines TRBV6-5 with TRBJ1-2; no definite D call. This CDR3 is built from 13 residues. CDR1 and CDR2 from the germline V gene are MNHEY and SVGAGI.

As for this clone: The sample contains more than one DNA sequence encoding this CDR3. V gene TRBV5-1 combines with J gene TRBJ2-1, with D possibly matching TRBD1 (6 bases). Trimming took 0 bases from V and 2 from J, leaving 9 bases between them. The V gene's germline CDR1 is SGHRS and CDR2 YFSETQ. The CDR3 is made up of 15 amino acids. The CDR3 DNA sequence: TGCGCCAGCAGCTTGGGGCAGGGGACCTACAATGAGCAGTTCTTC. Translated: CASSLGQGTYNEQFF.

V gene TRBV29-1 combines with J gene TRBJ1-2; the match to TRBD1 covers 8 bases. With 7 bases clipped from V and 4 bases from J, the junction kept 8 bases outside the gene matches. The CDR3 extends over 13 amino acids. The germline CDR1 and CDR2 sequences are SQVTM and ANQGSEA. The CDR3 DNA reads TGCAGCGCCTCGGGACAGGTGGGCTATGGCTACACCTTC. Residues: CSASGQVGYGYTF.

The rearrangement joins TRBV18 to TRBJ1-4; D is uncertain. Germline assignment: CDR1 KGHSH and CDR2 LQKENI. The CDR3 is 13 residues long. Trimming removed 2 bases from V and 8 bases from J, with 9 bases in between. The CDR3 coding sequence is TGTGCCAGCTCACCAATTGAAGGGGAAAAACTGTTTTTT. This codes for CASSPIEGEKLFF.

This clone was observed many times. This rearrangement joins TRBV6-1 to TRBJ1-6; a weak D match, TRBD1 (5 bases). V lost 7 bases and J 11 bases, leaving 15 bases between the germline ends. This CDR3 spans 13 amino acids. In germline, CDR1 is MNHNS, CDR2 SASEGT. In DNA, the CDR3 is TGTGCCAGCACCAGGGCAGCCGGGGCACCCCTCCACTTT. Protein product: CASTRAAGAPLHF.

In this sample, this clone turned up a few times. The V and J genes are TRBV5-6 and TRBJ1-2; D unclear. Trimming cost V 0 bases and J 8 bases, with 17 bases left between them. Germline assignment: CDR1 SGHDT and CDR2 YYEEEE. This CDR3 has 15 residues. The CDR3 nucleotides read TGTGCCAGCAGCTTGGATTTTGCGGACTTCGCCGGCTACACCTTC. It encodes CASSLDFADFAGYTF.

The chain employs TRBV19 and TRBJ2-5; 8 bases align to TRBD1. Germline-derived CDR1 and CDR2 are LNHDA and SQIVND (reference sequence). V was pared by 4 bases and J by 2 bases, with 12 bases of the junction left unmatched. The CDR3 has 17 amino acids. CDR3 residues: CASSTGQGRVLQETQYF. The CDR3 DNA reads TGTGCCAGTAGTACCGGACAGGGCCGGGTTTTACAAGAGACCCAGTACTTC.